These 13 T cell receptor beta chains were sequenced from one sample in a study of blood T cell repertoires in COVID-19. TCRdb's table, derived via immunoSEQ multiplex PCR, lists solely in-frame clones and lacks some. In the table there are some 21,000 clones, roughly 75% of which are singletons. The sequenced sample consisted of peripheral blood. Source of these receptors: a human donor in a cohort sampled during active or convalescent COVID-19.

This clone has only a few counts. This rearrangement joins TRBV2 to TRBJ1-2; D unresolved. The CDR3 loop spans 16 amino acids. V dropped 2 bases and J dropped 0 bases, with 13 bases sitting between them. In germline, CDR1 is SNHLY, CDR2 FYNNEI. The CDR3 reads CASSEHTDPANYGYTF. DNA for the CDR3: TGTGCCAGCAGTGAACACACAGATCCTGCTAACTATGGCTACACCTTC.

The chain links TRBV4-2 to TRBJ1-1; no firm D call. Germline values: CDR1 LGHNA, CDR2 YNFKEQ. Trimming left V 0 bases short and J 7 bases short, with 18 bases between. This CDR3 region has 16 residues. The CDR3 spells CASSQDGRRGPVEAFF. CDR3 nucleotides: TGTGCCAGCAGCCAAGATGGGCGAAGAGGGCCGGTTGAAGCTTTCTTT.

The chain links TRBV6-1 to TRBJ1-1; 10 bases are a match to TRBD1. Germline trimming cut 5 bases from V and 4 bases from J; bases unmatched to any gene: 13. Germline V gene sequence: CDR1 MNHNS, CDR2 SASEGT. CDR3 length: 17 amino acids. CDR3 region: CASSKGVDRGQITEAFF. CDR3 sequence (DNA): TGTGCCAGCAGTAAAGGGGTCGACAGGGGGCAGATCACTGAAGCTTTCTTT.

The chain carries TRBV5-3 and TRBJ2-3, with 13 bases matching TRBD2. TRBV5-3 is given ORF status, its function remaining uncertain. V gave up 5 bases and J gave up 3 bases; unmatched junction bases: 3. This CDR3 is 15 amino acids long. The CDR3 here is CARRPTSGRTDTQYF. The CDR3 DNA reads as TGTGCCAGAAGGCCGACTAGCGGGAGGACAGATACGCAGTATTTT.

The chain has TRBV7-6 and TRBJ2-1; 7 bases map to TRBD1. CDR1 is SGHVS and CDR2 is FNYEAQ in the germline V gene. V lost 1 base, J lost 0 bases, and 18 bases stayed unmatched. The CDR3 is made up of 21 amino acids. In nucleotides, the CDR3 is TGTGCCAGCAGCTTAGTAGGGGGCGGACGTCGAGAAGTCCTCTCCTACAATGAGCAGTTCTTC. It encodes CASSLVGGGRREVLSYNEQFF.

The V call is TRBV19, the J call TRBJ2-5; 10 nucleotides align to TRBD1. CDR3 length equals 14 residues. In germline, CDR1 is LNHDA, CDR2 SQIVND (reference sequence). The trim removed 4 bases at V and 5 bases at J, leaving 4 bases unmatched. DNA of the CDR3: TGTGCCAGTAGTAGACAGGGGGCGCGGGAGACCCAGTACTTC. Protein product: CASSRQGARETQYF.

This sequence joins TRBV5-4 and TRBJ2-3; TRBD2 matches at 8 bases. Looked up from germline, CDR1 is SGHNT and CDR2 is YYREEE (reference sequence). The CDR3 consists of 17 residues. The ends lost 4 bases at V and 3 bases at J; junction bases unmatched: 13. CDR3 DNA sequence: TGTGCCAGCAGCCCCTTCCGGGAGGGCCCTTCTACAGATACGCAGTATTTT. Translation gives CASSPFREGPSTDTQYF.

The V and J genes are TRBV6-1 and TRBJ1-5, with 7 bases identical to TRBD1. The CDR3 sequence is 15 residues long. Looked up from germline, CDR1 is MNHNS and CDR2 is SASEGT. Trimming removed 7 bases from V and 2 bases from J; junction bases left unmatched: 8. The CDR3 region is CASTPGGTGNQPQHF. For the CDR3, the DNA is TGTGCCAGCACCCCGGGCGGGACAGGCAATCAGCCCCAGCATTTT.

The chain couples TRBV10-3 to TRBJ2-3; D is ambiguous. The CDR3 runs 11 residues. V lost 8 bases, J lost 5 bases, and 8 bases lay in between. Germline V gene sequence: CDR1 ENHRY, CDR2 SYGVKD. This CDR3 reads CAIATGDTQYF. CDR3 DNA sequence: TGTGCCATCGCGACTGGAGATACGCAGTATTTT.

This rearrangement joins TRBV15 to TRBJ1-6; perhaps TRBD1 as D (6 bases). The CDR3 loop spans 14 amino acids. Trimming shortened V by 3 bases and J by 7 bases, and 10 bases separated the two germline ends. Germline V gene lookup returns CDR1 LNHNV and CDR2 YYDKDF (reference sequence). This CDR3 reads CATSRPGTNSPLHF. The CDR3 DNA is TGTGCCACCAGCAGGCCGGGGACAAATTCACCCCTCCACTTT. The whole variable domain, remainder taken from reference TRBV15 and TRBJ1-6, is DAMVIQNPRYQVTQFGKPVTLSCSQTLNHNVMYWYQQKSSQAPKLLFHYYDKDFNNEADTPDNFQSRRPNTSFCFLDIRSPGLGDTAMYLCATSRPGTNSPLHFGNGTRLTVT.

Here the CDR3 DNA reads TGTGCCAGCAGCCAACTAGCGGGGAGCACAGATACGCAGTATTTT. It yields the protein CASSQLAGSTDTQYF. This sequence joins TRBV4-2 and TRBJ2-3, with TRBD2 identical over 9 bases. CDR3 length equals 15 residues. Germline CDR1 and CDR2: LGHNA and YNFKEQ. The trim removed 2 bases at V and 0 bases at J, leaving 0 bases unmatched.

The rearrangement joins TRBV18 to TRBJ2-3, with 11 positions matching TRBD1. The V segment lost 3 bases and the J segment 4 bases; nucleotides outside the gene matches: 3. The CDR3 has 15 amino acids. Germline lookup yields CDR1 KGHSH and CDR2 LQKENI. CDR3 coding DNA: TGTGCCAGCTCACCTGGGACAGGGGGTTCAGATACGCAGTATTTT. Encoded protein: CASSPGTGGSDTQYF.

CDR3 bases: TGTGCCAGCAGCTTACGCCAGGAAGAGACCCAGTACTTC. It codes for CASSLRQEETQYF. The chain has TRBV7-7 and TRBJ2-5; no firm D call. Germline CDR1 is SSHAT and CDR2 is FNYEAQ (reference sequence). The CDR3 is 13 residues long. The V and J ends lost 2 bases and 3 bases respectively, with 7 bases between them.